This record concerns one T cell receptor beta chain sequence. The table came from immunoSEQ multiplex PCR; TCRdb's copy has only in-frame clones and leaves some out. The data show under 100,000 clones, 87% seen once. This specimen belongs to a study of siplizumab effects on memory and regulatory T cells. The trim removed 0 bases at V and 7 bases at J, leaving 14 bases unmatched. This CDR3 spans 18 amino acids. The germline gives CDR1 SGHTA, CDR2 FQGTGA. The sequenced material came from Tregs sorted from blood. V is TRBV7-3 and J is TRBJ2-1, with TRBD2 matching over 8 bases. This TCR was sampled from a human donor in good health. CDR3 protein: CASSLTPERGPSRNEQFF. DNA for the CDR3: TGTGCCAGCAGCTTAACCCCTGAGCGGGGGCCCTCCCGGAATGAGCAGTTCTTC.